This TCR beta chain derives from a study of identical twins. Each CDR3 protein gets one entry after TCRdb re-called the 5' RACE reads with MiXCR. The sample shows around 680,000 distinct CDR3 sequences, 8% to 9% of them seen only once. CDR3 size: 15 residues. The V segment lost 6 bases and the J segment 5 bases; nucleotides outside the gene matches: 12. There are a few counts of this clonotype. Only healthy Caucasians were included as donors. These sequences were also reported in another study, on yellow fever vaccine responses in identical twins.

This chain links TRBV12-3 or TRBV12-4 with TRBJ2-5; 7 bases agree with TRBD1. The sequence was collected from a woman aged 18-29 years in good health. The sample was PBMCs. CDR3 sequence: CASSAGTEYVETQYF. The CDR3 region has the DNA TGTGCCAGCAGCGCCGGGACAGAGTATGTGGAGACCCAGTACTTC.